This is a list of T cell receptor beta chains from one sample in a study of blood T cell repertoires in COVID-19. Sequenced by immunoSEQ multiplex PCR; TCRdb stores in-frame clones only, minus some. The profile shows some 170,000 clones, around 90% of them singletons. Sequencing used peripheral blood. The receptors stem from a woman aged 45 to 65 with acute or convalescent COVID-19. Each CDR3 is given with its conserved first and last residue. Each record gives: clone size, D gene, V gene, J gene, CDR3 DNA, CDR3 protein. The D gene is left open where the match is weak. Not all rows give a size; the values are once, few, many and, for expanded clones, a class.

-	TRBD1	TRBV29-1	TRBJ1-3	TGCAGCGTTGCCACAGGGGCGACTGGAAACACCATATATTTT	CSVATGATGNTIYF
-	-	TRBV11-2	TRBJ1-1	TGTGCCAGCAGCTTAGATCGGGGTAGGGCTAAGAGTCCTGAAGCTTTCTTT	CASSLDRGRAKSPEAFF
-	TRBD2	TRBV5-1	TRBJ2-5	TGCGCCAGCAGAACCGGGACTAGCGTTTTCGAGACCCAGTACTTC	CASRTGTSVFETQYF
few	TRBD2	TRBV7-9	TRBJ2-1	TGTGCCAGCAGCGCCCAATCTAGCGGGGCATACAATGAGCAGTTCTTC	CASSAQSSGAYNEQFF
-	TRBD1	TRBV24-1	TRBJ1-5	TGTGCCACCAGTGATTTTATACCAACCGGGACAGCGGAGACTAGCAATCAGCCCCAGCATTTT	CATSDFIPTGTAETSNQPQHF
-	TRBD2	TRBV30	TRBJ2-2	TGTGCCTGGGGGGAGGGGTACGGGGAGCTGTTTTTT	CAWGEGYGELFF
-	-	TRBV27	TRBJ2-3	TGTGCCAGCAGGCGAGAAGTGGCGGGCTGGCCAGATACGCAGTATTTT	CASRREVAGWPDTQYF
-	TRBD2	TRBV4-3	TRBJ2-1	TGCGCCAGCAGCCAAGGACTAGCGGGGTACAATGAGCAGTTCTTC	CASSQGLAGYNEQFF
-	TRBD2	TRBV5-1	TRBJ2-5	TGCGCCAGCAGCTTATCCCGGGGGGGCCGAGAGACCCAGTACTTC	CASSLSRGGRETQYF
once	-	TRBV19	TRBJ1-3	TGTGCCAGTACCCCCGGGGGGACATTGCGAAACACCATATATTTT	CASTPGGTLRNTIYF
-	TRBD2	TRBV7-9	TRBJ2-1	TGTGCCAGCAGCCCGGGACTAGTATCTTATGAGCAGTTCTTC	CASSPGLVSYEQFF
-	TRBD1	TRBV6-2/TRBV6-3	TRBJ1-2	TGTGCCAGCAGCCCCCCCCCAGGGGGGCATGGCTACACCTTC	CASSPPPGGHGYTF
-	-	TRBV5-1	TRBJ2-7	TGCGCCAGCAGCTTGGCCGACCGGGATTCGGGCGAGCAGTACTTC	CASSLADRDSGEQYF
-	TRBD2	TRBV19	TRBJ2-1	TGTGCCAGTAGTCTCAATGGACTAGCGGGATCCTACGAGGAGCAGTTCTTC	CASSLNGLAGSYEEQFF
-	-	TRBV19	TRBJ1-3	TGTGCCAGTAGTCCCTGGGGCAGGGGACGGTCTGGAAACACCATATATTTT	CASSPWGRGRSGNTIYF
-	TRBD2	TRBV18	TRBJ2-3	TGTGCCAGCTCACCGCTAGCGGGATTAGCGAATACGCAGTATTTT	CASSPLAGLANTQYF
-	TRBD1	TRBV19	TRBJ2-2	TGTGCCAGTATGGGAATTGGACAGGGGGCTAAAGTGGGCACCGGGGAGCTGTTTTTT	CASMGIGQGAKVGTGELFF
-	-	TRBV11-3	TRBJ1-3	TGTGCCAGCAGCTCAGGACAGCCGAGCTCTGGAAACACCATATATTTT	CASSSGQPSSGNTIYF
-	-	TRBV20-1	TRBJ1-2	TGCAGTGGGAGGAGTAACTATGGCTACACCTTC	CSGRSNYGYTF
-	TRBD2	TRBV18	TRBJ2-1	TGTGCCGGTCGCGGCGGGGGGGACAATGAGCAGTTCTTC	CAGRGGGDNEQFF
-	-	TRBV11-2	TRBJ1-2	TGTGCCAGCAGCTTAGTGGACAGCCCCCTTGGTGAAGCCTACACCTTC	CASSLVDSPLGEAYTF
once	-	TRBV6-5	TRBJ1-1	TGTGCCAGCACCACCGGACAGAACACTGAAGCTTTCTTT	CASTTGQNTEAFF
-	-	TRBV28	TRBJ2-7	TGTGCCAGCAGTTTGAGTTTGAACGAGCAGTACTTC	CASSLSLNEQYF
-	-	TRBV7-9	TRBJ2-5	TGTGCCAGCAGCTTAAGTAGCGGTTCGCAAGAGACCCAGTACTTC	CASSLSSGSQETQYF
-	TRBD2	TRBV5-1	TRBJ2-3	TGCGCCAGCAGCCTAGCGGGGGGGCCGGAGGATACGCAGTATTTT	CASSLAGGPEDTQYF
-	TRBD1	TRBV7-7	TRBJ2-1	TGTGCCAGCAGCCAGACAGGGGACAATGAGCAGTTCTTC	CASSQTGDNEQFF
-	TRBD1	TRBV6-1	TRBJ1-2	TGTGCCAGCAATGACAGGGCCAATGGCTACACCTTC	CASNDRANGYTF
-	-	TRBV11-2	TRBJ1-5	TGTGCCAGCAGTAACACAGGTGACAATCAGCCCCAGCATTTT	CASSNTGDNQPQHF
-	TRBD2	TRBV24-1	TRBJ2-1	TGTGCCACCAGTGACCCCGGACTAGCGGGGGGCAGGTCCTACAATGAGCAGTTCTTC	CATSDPGLAGGRSYNEQFF
-	-	TRBV27	TRBJ2-5	TGTGCCAGCAGTTTATCTGTATCTCCCCTTATTGAGACCCAGTACTTC	CASSLSVSPLIETQYF
-	TRBD2	TRBV7-2	TRBJ2-3	TGTGCCAGCAGCGCACTAGCGGGGAGCACAGATACGCAGTATTTT	CASSALAGSTDTQYF
once	-	TRBV4-1	TRBJ2-2	TGCGCCAGCAGCCAGAAACAGGTCACCGGGGAGCTGTTTTTT	CASSQKQVTGELFF
once	-	TRBV6-6	TRBJ1-6	TGTGCCAGCAGTTACTCTCAGGCAATTTATAATTCACCCCTCCACTTT	CASSYSQAIYNSPLHF
-	TRBD1	TRBV10-1	TRBJ1-6	TGCGCCAGCCCTGACAGGGGCAATTCACCCCTCCACTTT	CASPDRGNSPLHF
-	-	TRBV11-3	TRBJ1-2	TGTGCCAGCAGCCTACCGGGACACAACTATGGCTACACCTTC	CASSLPGHNYGYTF
-	-	TRBV5-1	TRBJ2-7	TGCGCCAGCAGCTTGGAATCCGGGATGGGGTACGAGCAGTACTTC	CASSLESGMGYEQYF
once	-	TRBV4-1	TRBJ1-1	TGCGCCAGCAGCCAAGTAGAGGGTTGGATGAACACTGAAGCTTTCTTT	CASSQVEGWMNTEAFF